This T cell receptor beta chain was identified during a study of blood T cell repertoires in COVID-19. The wider study: Both acute and convalescent COVID-19 samples were obtained from the United States, Italy and Spain. Nucleic acid was either cDNA or gDNA, and it came from T cells, B-cell-depleted T cells, or PBMCs.

This clone was counted a single time. As processed by the authors: Scientists estimated how many nucleated cells there were by amplifying reference gene primers. Sequenced by immunoSEQ multiplex PCR; TCRdb stores in-frame clones only, minus some. V and J calls and clone size are as listed in that table; D and trimming were resolved from the DNA. Of tens of thousands of clones detected, roughly nine tenths appear once; the ten largest clones hold roughly 3.9%. CDR1 and CDR2 from the germline V gene are SNHLY and FYNNEI. J lost 5 bases, V lost 9 bases, and 3 bases had no gene match. There are 12 residues in the CDR3.

The rearrangement joins TRBV2 to TRBJ2-2; TRBD1 matches 7 bases. This receptor was taken from a man in his forties or fifties with acute or convalescent COVID-19. Material: peripheral blood. CDR3 DNA: TGTGCCAGTCGACAGGGTACCGGGGAGCTGTTTTTT. Amino acids: CASRQGTGELFF.